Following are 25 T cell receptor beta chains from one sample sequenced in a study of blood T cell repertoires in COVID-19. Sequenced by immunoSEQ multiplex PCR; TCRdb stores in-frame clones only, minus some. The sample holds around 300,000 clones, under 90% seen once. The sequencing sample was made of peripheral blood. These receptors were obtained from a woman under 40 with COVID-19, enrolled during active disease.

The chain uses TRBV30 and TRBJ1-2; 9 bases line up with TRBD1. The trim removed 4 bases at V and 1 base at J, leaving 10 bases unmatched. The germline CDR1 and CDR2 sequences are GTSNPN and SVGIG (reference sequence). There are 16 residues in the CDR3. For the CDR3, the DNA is TGTGCCTGGATCCGGGACAGGGCCCCTCTTAACTATGGCTACACCTTC. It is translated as CAWIRDRAPLNYGYTF.

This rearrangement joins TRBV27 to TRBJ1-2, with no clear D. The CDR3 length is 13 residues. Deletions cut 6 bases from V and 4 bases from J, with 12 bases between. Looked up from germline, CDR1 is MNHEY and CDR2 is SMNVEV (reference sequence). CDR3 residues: CASRFQFGYGYTF. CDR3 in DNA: TGTGCCAGCAGGTTTCAGTTTGGCTATGGCTACACCTTC.

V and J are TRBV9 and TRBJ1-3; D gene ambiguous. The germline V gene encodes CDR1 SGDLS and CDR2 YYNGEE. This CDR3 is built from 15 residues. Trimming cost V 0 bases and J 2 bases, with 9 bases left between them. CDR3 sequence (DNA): TGTGCCAGCAGCGTAGATAATAGCCCTGGAAACACCATATATTTT. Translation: CASSVDNSPGNTIYF.

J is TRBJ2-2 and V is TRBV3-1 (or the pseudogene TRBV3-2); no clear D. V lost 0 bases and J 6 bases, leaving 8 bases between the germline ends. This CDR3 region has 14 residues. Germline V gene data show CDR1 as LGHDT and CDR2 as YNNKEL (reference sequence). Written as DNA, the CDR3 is TGTGCCAGCAGCCAAGATGCCGCGGCCGGGGAGCTGTTTTTT. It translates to CASSQDAAAGELFF.

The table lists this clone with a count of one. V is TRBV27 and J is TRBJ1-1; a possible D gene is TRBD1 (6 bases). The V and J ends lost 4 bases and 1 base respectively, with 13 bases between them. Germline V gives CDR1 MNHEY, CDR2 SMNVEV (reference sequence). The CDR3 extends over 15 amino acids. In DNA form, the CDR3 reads TGTGCCAGCAGTTCCTGGGGGCGGTCGAACACTGAAGCTTTCTTT. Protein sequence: CASSSWGRSNTEAFF.

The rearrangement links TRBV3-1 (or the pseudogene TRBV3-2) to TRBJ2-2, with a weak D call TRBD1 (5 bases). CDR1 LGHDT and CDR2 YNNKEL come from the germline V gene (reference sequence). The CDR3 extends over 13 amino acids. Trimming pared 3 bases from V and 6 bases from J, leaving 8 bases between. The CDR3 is CASSHRAPGELFF. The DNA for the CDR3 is TGTGCCAGCAGCCACAGGGCCCCCGGGGAGCTGTTTTTT.

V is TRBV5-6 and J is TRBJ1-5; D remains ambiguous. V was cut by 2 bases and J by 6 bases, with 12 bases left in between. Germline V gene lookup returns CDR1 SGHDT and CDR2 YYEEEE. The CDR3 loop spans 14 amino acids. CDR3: CASSFASGSQPQHF. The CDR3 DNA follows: TGTGCCAGCAGCTTTGCTTCGGGGAGTCAGCCCCAGCATTTT.

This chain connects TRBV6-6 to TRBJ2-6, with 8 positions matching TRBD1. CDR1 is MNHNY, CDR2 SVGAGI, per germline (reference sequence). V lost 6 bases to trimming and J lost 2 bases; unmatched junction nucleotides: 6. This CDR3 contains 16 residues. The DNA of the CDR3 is TGTGCCAGCAGACGACAGGGGTCGGCTGGGGCCAACGTCCTGACTTTC. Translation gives CASRRQGSAGANVLTF.

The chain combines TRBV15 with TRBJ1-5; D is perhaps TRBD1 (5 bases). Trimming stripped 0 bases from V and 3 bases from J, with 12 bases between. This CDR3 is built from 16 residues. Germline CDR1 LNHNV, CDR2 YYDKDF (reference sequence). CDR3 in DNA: TGTGCCACCAGCAGAGAGTTCGACAGCTTCAATCAGCCCCAGCATTTT. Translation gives CATSREFDSFNQPQHF.

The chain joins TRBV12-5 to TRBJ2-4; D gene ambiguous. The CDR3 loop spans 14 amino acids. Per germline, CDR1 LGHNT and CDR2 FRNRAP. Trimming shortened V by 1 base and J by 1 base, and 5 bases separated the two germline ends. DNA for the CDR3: TGTGCTAGTGGTTTGGACTGGGCCAAAAACATTCAGTACTTC. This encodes CASGLDWAKNIQYF.

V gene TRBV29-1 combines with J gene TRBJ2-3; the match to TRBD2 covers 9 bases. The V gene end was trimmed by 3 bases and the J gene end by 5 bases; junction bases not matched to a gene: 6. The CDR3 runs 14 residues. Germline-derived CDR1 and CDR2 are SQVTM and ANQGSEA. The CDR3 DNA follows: TGCAGCGTTGAGGGACTAGCAGGTGGAGATACGCAGTATTTT. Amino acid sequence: CSVEGLAGGDTQYF.

The CDR3 loop is CASSLSSDSSSPLHF. CDR3 sequence (DNA): TGTGCCAGCAGCTTATCTTCGGACAGCTCTTCACCCCTCCACTTT. The chain employs TRBV7-8 and TRBJ1-6, with D perhaps TRBD1 (6 bases). Germline lookup yields CDR1 SGHVS and CDR2 FQNEAQ. V was trimmed by 2 bases and J by 9 bases, leaving 14 bases between them. The CDR3 has 15 residues.

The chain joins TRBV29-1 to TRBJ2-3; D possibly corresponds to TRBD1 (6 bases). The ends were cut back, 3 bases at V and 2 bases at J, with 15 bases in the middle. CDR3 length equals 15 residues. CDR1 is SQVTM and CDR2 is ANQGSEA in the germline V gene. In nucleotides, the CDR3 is TGCAGCGTTGAGGGGGCGTACAGGCTCACAGATACGCAGTATTTT. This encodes CSVEGAYRLTDTQYF.

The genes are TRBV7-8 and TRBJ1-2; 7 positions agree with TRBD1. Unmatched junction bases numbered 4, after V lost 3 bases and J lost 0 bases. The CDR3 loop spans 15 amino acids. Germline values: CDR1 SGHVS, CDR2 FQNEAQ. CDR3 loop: CASSLGQTPNYGYTF. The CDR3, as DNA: TGTGCCAGCAGCTTGGGACAGACTCCTAACTATGGCTACACCTTC.

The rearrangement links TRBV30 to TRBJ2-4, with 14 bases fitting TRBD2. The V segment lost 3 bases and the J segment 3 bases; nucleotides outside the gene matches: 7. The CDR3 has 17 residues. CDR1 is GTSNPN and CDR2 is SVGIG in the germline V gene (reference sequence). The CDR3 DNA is TGTGCCTGGAGAAGGGGACTAGCGGGAGTTGGCAAAAACATTCAGTACTTC. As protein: CAWRRGLAGVGKNIQYF.

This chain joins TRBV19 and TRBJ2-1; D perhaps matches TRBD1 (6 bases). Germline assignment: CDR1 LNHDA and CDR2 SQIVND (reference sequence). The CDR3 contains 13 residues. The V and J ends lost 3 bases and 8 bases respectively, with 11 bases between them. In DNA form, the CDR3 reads TGTGCCAGTAGTATGGGGGCCCCGCATGAGCAGTTCTTC. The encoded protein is CASSMGAPHEQFF.

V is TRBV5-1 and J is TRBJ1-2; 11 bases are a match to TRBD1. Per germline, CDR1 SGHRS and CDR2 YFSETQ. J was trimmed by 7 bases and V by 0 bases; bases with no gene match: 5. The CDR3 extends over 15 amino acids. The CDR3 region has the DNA TGCGCCAGCAGCTTGGTGGGACAGGGGGGGATTGGCTACACCTTC. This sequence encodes CASSLVGQGGIGYTF.

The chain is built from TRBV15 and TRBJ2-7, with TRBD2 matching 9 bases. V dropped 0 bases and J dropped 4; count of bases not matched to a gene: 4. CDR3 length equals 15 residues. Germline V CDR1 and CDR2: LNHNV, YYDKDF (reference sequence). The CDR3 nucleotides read TGTGCCACCAGCAGAGAAGCTAGCGGGATTTACGAGCAGTACTTC. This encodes CATSREASGIYEQYF.

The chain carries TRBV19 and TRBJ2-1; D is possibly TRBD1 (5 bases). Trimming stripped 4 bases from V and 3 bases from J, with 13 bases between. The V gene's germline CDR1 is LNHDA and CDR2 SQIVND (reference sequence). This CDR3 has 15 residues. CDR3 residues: CASSKGAAYYNEQFF. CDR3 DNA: TGTGCCAGTAGTAAAGGGGCAGCTTACTACAATGAGCAGTTCTTC.

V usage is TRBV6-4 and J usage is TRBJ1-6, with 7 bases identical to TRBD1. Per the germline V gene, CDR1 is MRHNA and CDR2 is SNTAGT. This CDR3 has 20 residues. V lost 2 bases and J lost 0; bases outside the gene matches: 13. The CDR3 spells CASSDPTGAAGPSYNSPLHF. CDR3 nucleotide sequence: TGTGCCAGCAGTGACCCAACAGGGGCCGCTGGCCCCTCCTATAATTCACCCCTCCACTTT.

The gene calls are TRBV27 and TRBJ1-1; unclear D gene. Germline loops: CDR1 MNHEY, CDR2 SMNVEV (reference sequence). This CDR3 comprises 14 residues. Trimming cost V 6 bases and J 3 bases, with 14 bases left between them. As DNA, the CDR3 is TGTGCCAGCAGCGCCCAAATGAGGCACACTGAAGCTTTCTTT. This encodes CASSAQMRHTEAFF.

In DNA, the CDR3 is TGTGCCAGCAGCTTAGATCTAGCGGGAGAGACCCAGTACTTC. It codes for CASSLDLAGETQYF. The chain joins TRBV11-2 to TRBJ2-5; 8 bases fit TRBD2. Germline values: CDR1 SGHAT, CDR2 FQNNGV. This CDR3 region has 14 residues. The ends lost 0 bases at V and 4 bases at J; junction bases unmatched: 1.

The CDR3 sequence is CASSPRQGDTQYF. In nucleotides, the CDR3 is TGTGCCAGCTCACCACGACAGGGAGATACGCAGTATTTT. This chain uses TRBV18 with TRBJ2-3; TRBD1 aligns across 7 bases. This CDR3 contains 13 residues. With 1 base clipped from V and 5 bases from J, the junction kept 0 bases outside the gene matches. The germline V gene has CDR1 KGHSH and CDR2 LQKENI. The complete variable domain, with remaining parts taken from reference TRBV18 and TRBJ2-3, reads NAGVMQNPRHLVRRRGQEARLRCSPMKGHSHVYWYRQLPEEGLKFMVYLQKENIIDESGMPKERFSAEFPKEGPSILRIQQVVRGDSAAYFCASSPRQGDTQYFGPGTRLTVL.

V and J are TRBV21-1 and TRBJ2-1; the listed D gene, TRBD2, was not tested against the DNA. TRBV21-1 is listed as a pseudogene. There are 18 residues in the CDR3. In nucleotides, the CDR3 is TGTGCCAGCAGCAAAGCGCGACTAGTGGGGTGGGCCTACAATGAGCAGTTCTTC. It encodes CASSKARLVGWAYNEQFF.

CDR3 sequence reads: CASSDAGTSGRNEQYF. For the CDR3, the DNA is TGTGCCAGCAGTGATGCCGGGACTAGCGGGAGGAACGAGCAGTACTTC. The rearrangement joins TRBV6-1 to TRBJ2-7; 15 nucleotides match TRBD2. In germline, CDR1 is MNHNS, CDR2 SASEGT. The junction had 5 bases not matched to a gene; V was cut back by 3 bases and J by 5 bases. This CDR3 is 16 amino acids long.